The TCR beta chain under discussion was sequenced for a study of cytomegalovirus exposure and HLA in healthy donors. 13 Jbeta primers and 60 Vbeta primers were used for the PCR. Assay: immunoSEQ multiplex PCR; the TCRdb copy retains only in-frame clones and omits some. The sample has some 170,000 clones; approximately 80% are singletons. Study-wide results and caveats: Follow-up analysis later connected one missense variant in DCLRE1C with trimming of TCR beta V- and J-genes. It was reported in a later analysis that an Asian-associated ancestry cluster showed fewer N-insertions than the roughly 660-donor mean. Presence/absence analyses assumed roughly uniform sequencing depth across donors, which may not hold.

The CDR3 sequence is 14 residues long. V lost 4 bases and J lost 5; bases outside the gene matches: 7. Germline lookup yields CDR1 SGDLS and CDR2 YYNGEE. Details on this clone: What it binds is not known.

The V gene is TRBV9, the J gene TRBJ2-7; 9 positions agree with TRBD1. The material sequenced was PBMCs. The clonotype originates from a woman aged 18-30 years in good health and CMV-seropositive. The CDR3 is CASSFGQGYNEQYF. Here the CDR3 DNA reads TGTGCCAGCAGCTTCGGACAGGGGTATAACGAGCAGTACTTC.